This entry lists 4 T cell receptor beta chains sequenced from one sample in a study of T cells in localized non-small cell lung cancer. The method was immunoSEQ multiplex PCR; TCRdb's version includes in-frame clones alone and lacks a portion of them. The table records approximately 57,000 clones, more than 80% of them present only once. The source material was peripheral blood, sampled before any cancer treatment. The receptors here all came from a woman aged 35-75 years with stage I lung adenocarcinoma.

CDR3 in DNA: TGCGCCAGCAGCAGGGGACTAGCGTCCCAAGAGACCCAGTACTTC. This codes for CASSRGLASQETQYF. V usage is TRBV5-1 and J usage is TRBJ2-5; 10 nucleotides agree with TRBD2. This CDR3 is built from 15 residues. Unmatched junction bases numbered 4, after V lost 4 bases and J lost 1 base. Germline CDR1 SGHRS, CDR2 YFSETQ.

This chain connects TRBV2 to TRBJ1-3, with 8 bases that match TRBD1. Germline CDR1 reads SNHLY; CDR2 reads FYNNEI. The junction had 6 bases not matched to a gene; V was cut back by 6 bases and J by 5 bases. This CDR3 has 14 residues. The CDR3 DNA reads TGTGCCAGCAGGCCTGGGACAGGTCGAAACACCATATATTTT. This codes for CASRPGTGRNTIYF.

CDR3 loop: CASSSYSFKNEQFF. The CDR3 DNA reads as TGTGCCAGCAGCTCTTACTCGTTCAAAAATGAGCAGTTCTTC. The genes are TRBV5-8 and TRBJ2-1; unclear D gene. CDR3 length: 14 residues. From germline, CDR1 is SGHTS and CDR2 YDEGEE. V shed 3 bases and J shed 7 bases, with 14 bases lying between them.

The CDR3, as DNA: TGTGCCAGCAGCATAACCGGGACAGGGGGCGTCAACACTGAAGCTTTCTTT. Protein product: CASSITGTGGVNTEAFF. J is TRBJ1-1 and V is TRBV21-1; the D segment call TRBD1 is taken from the table without a DNA check. TRBV21-1 is reported as a pseudogene. CDR3 size: 17 residues.